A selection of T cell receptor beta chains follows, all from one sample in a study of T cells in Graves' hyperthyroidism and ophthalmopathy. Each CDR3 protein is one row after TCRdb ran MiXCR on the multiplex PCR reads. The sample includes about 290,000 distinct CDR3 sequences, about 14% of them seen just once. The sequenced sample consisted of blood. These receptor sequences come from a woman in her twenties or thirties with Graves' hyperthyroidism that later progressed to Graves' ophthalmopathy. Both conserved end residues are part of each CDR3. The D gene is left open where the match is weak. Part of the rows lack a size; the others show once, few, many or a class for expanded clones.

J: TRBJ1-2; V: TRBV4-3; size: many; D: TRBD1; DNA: TGCGCCAGCAGCCGGGGAGGACAGGGGCAAGGCTACACCTTC; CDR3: CASSRGGQGQGYTF
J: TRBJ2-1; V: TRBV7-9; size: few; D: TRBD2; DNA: TGTGCCAGCAGCTTAGATGAACTAGCGGGGAACGCCGTAGACAATGAGCAGTTCTTC; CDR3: CASSLDELAGNAVDNEQFF
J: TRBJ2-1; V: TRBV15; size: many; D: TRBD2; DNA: TGTGCCACCAGCAGGTCCCCCAGGACTAGCGGGGTGTACAATGAGCAGTTCTTC; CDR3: CATSRSPRTSGVYNEQFF
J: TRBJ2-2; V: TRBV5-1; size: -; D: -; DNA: TGCGCCAGCAGCCTCCGGGACCCGAGCACCGGGGAGCTGTTTTTT; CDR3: CASSLRDPSTGELFF
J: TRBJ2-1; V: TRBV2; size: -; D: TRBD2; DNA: TGTGCCAGCAGTCCTAGAACTAGCGGGAGTCGCAATGAGCAGTTCTTC; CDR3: CASSPRTSGSRNEQFF
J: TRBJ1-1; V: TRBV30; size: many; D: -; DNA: TGTGCCTGGAGTGTGACCTACAGATCCGAAGCTTTCTTT; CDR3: CAWSVTYRSEAFF
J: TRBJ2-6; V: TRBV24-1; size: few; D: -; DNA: TGTGCCACCAGTGACCCGAACTCTGGGGCCAACGTCCTGACTTTC; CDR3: CATSDPNSGANVLTF
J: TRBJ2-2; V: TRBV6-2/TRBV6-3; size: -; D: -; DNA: TGTGCCAGCAGCCCCAGGGAGGGCAGGGGCTACACCGGGGAGCTGTTTTTT; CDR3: CASSPREGRGYTGELFF
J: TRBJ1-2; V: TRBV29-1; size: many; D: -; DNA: TGCAGCGTAGATTCCGGGACTGACCATGGCTATGGCTACACCTTC; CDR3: CSVDSGTDHGYGYTF
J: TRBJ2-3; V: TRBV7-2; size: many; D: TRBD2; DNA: TGTGCCAGCAGCGCGGTGGCGGCGGGAGGCGGCGATACGCAGTATTTT; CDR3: CASSAVAAGGGDTQYF
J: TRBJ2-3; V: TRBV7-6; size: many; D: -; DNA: TGTGCCAGCAGCCCGTCTGCTAGCACTAACCCAGATACGCAGTATTTT; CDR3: CASSPSASTNPDTQYF
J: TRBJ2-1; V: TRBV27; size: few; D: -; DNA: TGTGCCAGCAGTTCGTCCGAGGAGGGCCTTTACAATGAGCAGTTCTTC; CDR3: CASSSSEEGLYNEQFF
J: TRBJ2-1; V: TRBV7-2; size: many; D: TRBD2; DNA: TGTGCCAGCAGCTTAGAACTAGCGGGAGGGGATGAGCAGTTCTTC; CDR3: CASSLELAGGDEQFF
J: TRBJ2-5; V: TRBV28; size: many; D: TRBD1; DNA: TGTGCCAGCATTCCCTTTACAGGGACAGCCCTGGGTCAAGAGACCCAGTACTTC; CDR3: CASIPFTGTALGQETQYF
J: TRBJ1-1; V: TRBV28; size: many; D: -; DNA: TGTGCCAGCAGTCTGGACCGATACACTGAAGCTTTCTTT; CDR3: CASSLDRYTEAFF
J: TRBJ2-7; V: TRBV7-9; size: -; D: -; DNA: TGTGCCAGCAGCCCCCAATTGGGTCGCGGGATAAGCTACGAGCAGTACTTC; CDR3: CASSPQLGRGISYEQYF
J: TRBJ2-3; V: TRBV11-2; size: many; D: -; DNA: TGTGCCAGCAGCTTAGTGGGGGTAACGACAGATACGCAGTATTTT; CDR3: CASSLVGVTTDTQYF
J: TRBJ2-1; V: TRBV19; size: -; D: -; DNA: TGTGCCAGTAGCTTAGAGTCGCAGGGGCAGTTCTTC; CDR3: CASSLESQGQFF
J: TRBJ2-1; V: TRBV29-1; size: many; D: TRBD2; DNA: TGCAGCGTTGAAGATCCGCGGGAGCAAGCCTACAATGAGCAGTTCTTC; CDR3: CSVEDPREQAYNEQFF
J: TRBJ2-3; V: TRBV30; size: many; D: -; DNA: TGTGCCTGGAACCGTCGGGGAGTCCCAGATACGCAGTATTTT; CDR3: CAWNRRGVPDTQYF
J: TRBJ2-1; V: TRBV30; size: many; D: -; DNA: TGTGCCTGGAGCCCGAATTGGGGTGGCGTTAATGAGCAGTTCTTC; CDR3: CAWSPNWGGVNEQFF
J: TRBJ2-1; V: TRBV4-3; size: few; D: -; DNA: TGCGCCAGCAGCCAAGATAGGGGGGACGACTACAATGAGCAGTTCTTC; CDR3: CASSQDRGDDYNEQFF
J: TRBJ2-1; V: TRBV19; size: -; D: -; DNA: TGTGCCAGTAGTATCGGGGGAGCAACCTACAATGAGCAGTTCTTC; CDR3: CASSIGGATYNEQFF
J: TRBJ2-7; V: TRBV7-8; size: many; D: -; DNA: TGTGCCAGCAGCCCGGGCTACTCCTACGAGCAGTACTTC; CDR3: CASSPGYSYEQYF